These 11 T cell receptor beta chains were sequenced from one sample in a study of PD-L1 blockade in urothelial cancer. As to time point: pretreatment peripheral blood. The method was immunoSEQ multiplex PCR; TCRdb's version includes in-frame clones alone and lacks a portion of them. The sample holds more than 15,000 clones; about 91% are singletons and the top ten take roughly 13%. Here the sequenced sample was PBMCs, taken around atezolizumab (anti-PD-L1) treatment. The receptor source for this set is a man aged 70 or older with urothelial cancer.

The chain carries TRBV5-1 and TRBJ1-1; 7 bases fit TRBD1. This CDR3 region has 13 residues. The junction had 5 bases not matched to a gene; V was cut back by 3 bases and J by 6 bases. The germline V gene has CDR1 SGHRS and CDR2 YFSETQ. This CDR3 reads CASSWRQGSEAFF. CDR3 bases: TGCGCCAGCAGCTGGAGACAGGGATCTGAAGCTTTCTTT.

This chain joins TRBV10-2 and TRBJ1-1; a possible D gene is TRBD1 (5 bases). The CDR3 spans 14 residues. Germline CDR1 reads WSHSY; CDR2 reads SAAADI. V gave up 6 bases and J gave up 4 bases, with 15 bases separating them. The CDR3 nucleotides are TGCGCCAGCAGGGCGACAGCGAGCAGCACTGAAGCTTTCTTT. Protein: CASRATASSTEAFF.

The chain recombines TRBV4-1 with TRBJ2-2; 10 nucleotides match TRBD2. Trimming took 4 bases from V and 7 from J; bases not matched to a gene: 12. CDR1 is MGHRA and CDR2 is YSYEKL in the germline V gene. The CDR3 runs 17 residues. Written as DNA, the CDR3 is TGCGCCAGCAGCCTAAAAAGCGGGGGGGCCTCTGGCGGGGAGCTGTTTTTT. Translated, it gives CASSLKSGGASGGELFF.

This rearrangement joins TRBV5-4 to TRBJ2-1; D remains ambiguous. CDR3 length: 14 residues. CDR1 and CDR2 from the germline V gene are SGHNT and YYREEE (reference sequence). V was shortened by 4 bases and J by 4 bases, with 12 bases between the two germline ends. The CDR3, as DNA: TGTGCCAGCAGCCTGGATGGCCTTTACAATGAGCAGTTCTTC. Translation: CASSLDGLYNEQFF.

The CDR3 reads CASSLSGADTQYF. The CDR3 coding sequence is TGTGCCAGCAGTTTATCGGGAGCAGATACGCAGTATTTT. V usage is TRBV28 and J usage is TRBJ2-3, with D tentatively TRBD2 (6 bases). Between the trimmed V and J ends, which lost 1 base and 4 bases, there was a span of 6 bases. Germline lookup yields CDR1 MDHEN and CDR2 SYDVKM. The CDR3 is 13 amino acids.

This rearrangement joins TRBV23-1 to TRBJ2-7; D remains ambiguous. TRBV23-1 is an ORF, and what it does is uncertain. The CDR3 covers 11 residues. The V end lost 9 bases, the J end lost 0 bases, and 6 bases lay between the germline ends. The CDR3 reads CARSTSYEQYF. CDR3 in DNA: TGCGCCAGATCTACCTCCTACGAGCAGTACTTC.

V is TRBV2 and J is TRBJ2-4; D call uncertain. The germline CDR1 and CDR2 sequences are SNHLY and FYNNEI. V lost 5 bases and J 6 bases, leaving 5 bases between the germline ends. The CDR3 consists of 11 residues. The CDR3 protein is CASSQINIQYF. The CDR3, as DNA: TGTGCCAGCAGTCAAATAAACATTCAGTACTTC.

A note on this clone: The sample carries other DNA sequences with the same CDR3. The chain combines TRBV4-2 with TRBJ2-7; D remains ambiguous. V lost 0 bases, J lost 3 bases, and 3 bases lay in between. This CDR3 is built from 12 residues. Germline V CDR1 and CDR2: LGHNA, YNFKEQ. The chain's CDR3 is CASSQDNYEQYF. The CDR3, as DNA: TGTGCCAGCAGCCAAGACAACTACGAGCAGTACTTC.

The chain's CDR3 is CASRPETGLKGYGYTF. CDR3 DNA: TGTGCCAGCAGGCCAGAGACAGGTCTTAAGGGCTATGGCTACACCTTC. The chain has TRBV2 and TRBJ1-2, with D possibly TRBD1 on 6 matching bases. V lost 6 bases and J 4 bases, leaving 21 bases between the germline ends. From germline, CDR1 is SNHLY and CDR2 FYNNEI. This CDR3 is 16 amino acids long.

The sample holds one count of this clone. The gene calls are TRBV6-4 and TRBJ2-2; D remains unclear. Germline assignment: CDR1 MRHNA and CDR2 SNTAGT. The CDR3 extends over 13 amino acids. V lost 2 bases and J lost 6, with 7 bases in between. The CDR3 region is CASSDGPAGELFF. For the CDR3, the DNA is TGTGCCAGCAGTGACGGGCCAGCCGGGGAGCTGTTTTTT.

The chain recombines TRBV30 with TRBJ2-5, with D unresolved. V was shortened by 7 bases and J by 5 bases, with 26 bases between the two germline ends. The length of the CDR3 is 16 residues. Germline CDR1 GTSNPN, CDR2 SVGIG (reference sequence). For the CDR3, the DNA is TGTGCCTTCCGTTCCGACTTGATGGCCGGATCGGAGACCCAGTACTTC. The encoded protein is CAFRSDLMAGSETQYF.